A selection of T cell receptor beta chains follows, all from one sample in a study of stem cell transplantation in POMP-related autoinflammatory disease. TCRdb's table, derived via immunoSEQ multiplex PCR, lists solely in-frame clones and lacks some. In the table there are 25,000 to 30,000 clones, 82% of which are singletons. Sequences were derived from CD4+ T cells from PBMCs, sampled before stem cell transplantation. All receptors come from a human donor with POMP-related autoinflammation and immune dysregulation (PRAID). Both conserved end residues are part of each CDR3. D genes are given only for firm matches. Size values are once, few and many counts, or a class for expanded clones, and some rows have none.

v_gene	abundance	j_gene	d_gene	CDR3aa	CDR3nt
TRBV5-1	NA	TRBJ2-7	TRBD1	CASSPDSGTGTYEQYF	TGCGCCAGCAGCCCTGATTCCGGGACAGGGACGTACGAGCAGTACTTC
TRBV5-1	NA	TRBJ1-2	NA	CASSVIMGGYGYTF	TGCGCCAGCAGCGTTATTATGGGAGGCTATGGCTACACCTTC
TRBV19	NA	TRBJ1-5	NA	CASSIPMNQPQHF	TGTGCCAGTTCGATCCCCATGAATCAGCCCCAGCATTTT
TRBV21-1	NA	TRBJ2-3	NA	CASSKVRGLLAGEFTDTQYF	TGTGCCAGCAGCAAAGTTCGAGGACTACTAGCGGGAGAATTCACAGATACGCAGTATTTT
TRBV5-4	NA	TRBJ2-2	NA	CASSLGSGRKTGELFF	TGTGCCAGCAGCTTGGGTTCGGGGAGGAAGACCGGGGAGCTGTTTTTT
TRBV7-2	NA	TRBJ2-1	TRBD2	CASSSSGRADEQFF	TGTGCCAGCAGCTCTAGCGGGAGGGCCGATGAGCAGTTCTTC
TRBV7-8	NA	TRBJ1-4	TRBD1	CASSTGGAQLNEKLFF	TGTGCCAGCAGCACAGGGGGGGCACAGCTAAATGAAAAACTGTTTTTT
TRBV2	NA	TRBJ2-6	TRBD2	CASSGGGATGANVLTF	TGTGCCAGCAGTGGGGGAGGGGCGACTGGGGCCAACGTCCTGACTTTC
TRBV27	NA	TRBJ2-6	NA	CASSHRSSGANVLTF	TGTGCCAGCAGTCACAGGTCCTCTGGGGCCAACGTCCTGACTTTC
TRBV30	NA	TRBJ2-3	NA	CAWSRMRQGGPYF	TGTGCCTGGAGTCGAATGAGACAGGGAGGTCCGTATTTT
TRBV19	NA	TRBJ1-1	TRBD1	CASSKTGGSTEAFF	TGTGCCAGTAGTAAAACAGGGGGGAGCACTGAAGCTTTCTTT
TRBV7-2	NA	TRBJ2-7	NA	CASSHGGGAYYEQYF	TGTGCCAGCAGCCACGGTGGAGGGGCCTACTACGAGCAGTACTTC
TRBV30	NA	TRBJ2-6	NA	CAWSPLSSGANVLTF	TGTGCCTGGAGTCCCCTCAGCTCTGGGGCCAACGTCCTGACTTTC
TRBV7-8	NA	TRBJ1-2	TRBD1	CASSFPGTGGNIFYGYTF	TGTGCCAGCAGCTTTCCCGGGACAGGGGGCAATATCTTCTATGGCTACACCTTC
TRBV19	once	TRBJ2-7	TRBD2	CASSIRGGTPYEQYF	TGTGCCAGTAGTATCCGCGGGGGGACCCCTTACGAGCAGTACTTC
TRBV5-8	NA	TRBJ2-1	TRBD2	CASSSSGASSYNEQFF	TGTGCCAGCAGCTCTAGCGGGGCCAGCTCCTACAATGAGCAGTTCTTC
TRBV11-2	NA	TRBJ2-1	TRBD2	CASSLAPTGLAVNNEQFF	TGTGCCAGCAGCTTAGCCCCCACAGGACTAGCGGTAAACAATGAGCAGTTCTTC
TRBV18	few	TRBJ2-5	TRBD1	CASSRSTGGQETQYF	TGTGCCAGCTCCCGATCGACAGGGGGTCAAGAGACCCAGTACTTC
TRBV5-1	NA	TRBJ2-3	TRBD2	CASSITLAGGAYTQYF	TGCGCCAGCAGTATCACCCTAGCGGGGGGGGCTTATACGCAGTATTTT
TRBV5-1	NA	TRBJ1-1	TRBD1	CASSSQGDTEAFF	TGCGCCAGCAGCTCTCAGGGGGACACTGAAGCTTTCTTT
TRBV11-2	NA	TRBJ1-3	TRBD1	CASSPRTGGAGNTIYF	TGTGCCAGCAGCCCCCGGACAGGGGGGGCTGGAAACACCATATATTTT
TRBV6-5	NA	TRBJ1-1	NA	CASSYGSGVWGTEAFF	TGTGCCAGCAGTTATGGAAGCGGAGTTTGGGGGACTGAAGCTTTCTTT
TRBV11-2	NA	TRBJ2-2	TRBD1	CAVIQGSSTGELFF	TGTGCCGTAATACAGGGGTCTAGCACCGGGGAGCTGTTTTTT
TRBV27	NA	TRBJ2-5	NA	CASSSSGPGKETQYF	TGTGCCAGCAGTAGTTCCGGTCCGGGGAAAGAGACCCAGTACTTC
TRBV6-5	few	TRBJ1-5	NA	CASSYSRGGQPQHF	TGTGCCAGCAGTTACTCAAGGGGGGGTCAGCCCCAGCATTTT
TRBV21-1	NA	TRBJ2-7	NA	CASSKMLFRVNDEQYF	TGTGCCAGCAGCAAAATGCTGTTCAGGGTAAACGACGAGCAGTACTTC
TRBV7-9	NA	TRBJ2-5	NA	CASSHGEETQYF	TGTGCCAGCAGCCATGGGGAAGAGACCCAGTACTTC
TRBV7-2	NA	TRBJ1-3	NA	CASSEGPGNTIYF	TGTGCCAGCAGCGAGGGGCCTGGAAACACCATATATTTT
TRBV2	NA	TRBJ2-7	NA	CASSGILSEQYF	TGTGCCAGCAGCGGGATCCTTTCCGAGCAGTACTTC
TRBV28	NA	TRBJ2-1	TRBD2	CASSDFGGATGSGEQFF	TGTGCCAGCAGTGATTTCGGGGGGGCGACTGGTTCTGGTGAGCAGTTCTTC
TRBV19	NA	TRBJ2-5	NA	CASSQLQETQYF	TGTGCCAGTAGTCAGTTACAAGAGACCCAGTACTTC
TRBV5-4	few	TRBJ1-1	TRBD1	CASRSTGGTEAFF	TGTGCCAGCAGATCCACAGGGGGCACTGAAGCTTTCTTT
TRBV25-1	NA	TRBJ2-5	TRBD1	CASSALLGTGEETQYF	TGTGCCAGCAGTGCGCTCCTGGGGACAGGGGAAGAGACCCAGTACTTC
TRBV9	once	TRBJ1-4	NA	CASSVDRGLNEKLFF	TGTGCCAGCAGCGTAGATCGGGGATTAAATGAAAAACTGTTTTTT
TRBV7-6	NA	TRBJ2-3	NA	CASSPQPENTQYF	TGTGCCAGCAGCCCGCAACCGGAGAATACGCAGTATTTT
TRBV5-6	once	TRBJ1-2	TRBD1	CASSITGTGKVNYGYTF	TGTGCCAGCAGCATCACCGGGACAGGGAAGGTTAACTATGGCTACACCTTC
TRBV30	NA	TRBJ1-1	TRBD1	CAWRDRGNTEAFF	TGTGCCTGGAGGGACAGGGGGAACACTGAAGCTTTCTTT
TRBV5-4	NA	TRBJ2-1	TRBD2	CASSVGQGLAGGSEQFF	TGTGCCAGCAGCGTGGGCCAGGGACTAGCGGGAGGGAGTGAGCAGTTCTTC
TRBV18	NA	TRBJ1-5	NA	CASSPLDSGNQPQHF	TGTGCCAGCTCCCCCTTGGACAGCGGCAATCAGCCCCAGCATTTT
TRBV15	NA	TRBJ2-2	TRBD2	CATSRDPSFTSGPTGTGELFF	TGTGCCACCAGCAGAGATCCCTCGTTTACTAGCGGGCCGACTGGGACCGGGGAGCTGTTTTTT
TRBV6-1	once	TRBJ2-3	NA	CASSDVGSTDTQYF	TGTGCCAGCAGTGACGTCGGCAGCACAGATACGCAGTATTTT
TRBV2	few	TRBJ1-2	TRBD1	CASSQTGGAYGYTF	TGTGCCAGCAGTCAGACAGGGGGCGCCTATGGCTACACCTTC